Below are 18 T cell receptor beta chains sequenced from a single sample in a study of shared clonotypes between healthy human individuals. The data were produced by immunoSEQ multiplex PCR, yet TCRdb's version contains in-frame clones alone and is incomplete. Among 450,000 to 500,000 clones, 81% were seen once, and the ten largest hold roughly 12%. Sequencing was carried out using PBMCs. The receptors derive from a woman between 40 and 55 years old in good health. Some clones in this sample may be carry-over from other donors' samples.

J is TRBJ2-2 and V is TRBV6-6; TRBD2 matches at 12 bases. This CDR3 contains 15 residues. CDR1 is MNHNY and CDR2 is SVGAGI in the germline V gene (reference sequence). Unmatched junction bases numbered 7, after V lost 6 bases and J lost 8 bases. CDR3 in amino acids: CASSPRTSGIGELFF. As DNA, the CDR3 is TGTGCCAGCAGCCCTAGGACTAGCGGGATTGGGGAGCTGTTTTTT.

The chain is built from TRBV30 and TRBJ2-7; a weak D match, TRBD1 (5 bases). From germline, CDR1 is GTSNPN and CDR2 SVGIG (reference sequence). The CDR3 runs 14 residues. V shed 3 bases and J shed 4 bases, with 16 bases lying between them. The CDR3 loop is CAWSAQGWLYEQYF. The DNA of the CDR3 is TGTGCCTGGAGCGCCCAGGGTTGGTTGTACGAGCAGTACTTC.

This sequence joins TRBV12-2 and TRBJ2-7; the table's D gene call, TRBD1, was not cross checked with the DNA. TRBV12-2 is shown as a pseudogene. This CDR3 region has 16 residues. CDR3 sequence reads: CASRLPYRDRDYEQYF. DNA of the CDR3: TGTGCAAGTCGCTTACCCTATAGGGACAGGGACTACGAGCAGTACTTC.

V is TRBV19 and J is TRBJ1-5; 7 bases map to TRBD1. The ends lost 7 bases at V and 0 bases at J; junction bases unmatched: 6. From germline, CDR1 is LNHDA and CDR2 SQIVND (reference sequence). CDR3 size: 15 residues. The CDR3 spells CASTSDRDSNQPQHF. The CDR3 bases are TGTGCCAGTACCAGCGACAGGGATAGCAATCAGCCCCAGCATTTT.

The chain joins TRBV4-1 to TRBJ2-7; tentative D call: TRBD1 (5 bases). Germline values: CDR1 MGHRA, CDR2 YSYEKL. CDR3 length: 14 amino acids. The V and J ends lost 4 bases and 1 base respectively, with 11 bases between them. CDR3 region: CASSLRQPSYEQYF. The CDR3 DNA sequence: TGCGCCAGCAGCCTTCGACAGCCTTCCTACGAGCAGTACTTC.

This clone appeared a few times. This chain uses TRBV11-2 with TRBJ2-1; 10 bases agree with TRBD2. Germline V gene lookup returns CDR1 SGHAT and CDR2 FQNNGV. The CDR3 spans 15 residues. The V gene end was trimmed by 1 base and the J gene end by 7 bases; junction bases not matched to a gene: 4. In nucleotides, the CDR3 is TGTGCCAGCAGCTTAGTACTAGCGGGACAGAATGAGCAGTTCTTC. As protein: CASSLVLAGQNEQFF.

This chain connects TRBV5-6 to TRBJ2-1; TRBD2 might be the D (5 bases). V lost 7 bases and J lost 2, with 16 bases in between. The CDR3 loop spans 15 amino acids. CDR1 is SGHDT, CDR2 YYEEEE, per germline. Here the CDR3 DNA reads TGTGCCAGCTTGAGTCGGGATGGCCCCTACAATGAGCAGTTCTTC. Residues: CASLSRDGPYNEQFF.

The chain uses TRBV7-9 and TRBJ2-7; D uncertain. Germline assignment: CDR1 SEHNR and CDR2 FQNEAQ (reference sequence). V was trimmed by 2 bases and J by 4 bases, leaving 3 bases between them. The CDR3 covers 11 residues. This CDR3 reads CASSLQYEQYF. The CDR3 region has the DNA TGTGCCAGCAGCTTACAGTACGAGCAGTACTTC.

The J gene is TRBJ1-2, the V gene TRBV4-2; 8 nucleotides line up with TRBD1. V lost 5 bases and J lost 8; bases outside the gene matches: 13. Germline CDR1 and CDR2: LGHNA and YNFKEQ. The CDR3 is made up of 15 amino acids. The DNA for the CDR3 is TGTGCCAGCAGCTTGGGACCAGACAGGGGAGGAGGCTACACCTTC. This sequence encodes CASSLGPDRGGGYTF.

Note on this clone: A far larger clone is one nucleotide away, so this likely arose from a read error. The chain has TRBV5-1 and TRBJ2-7; D gene unclear. The CDR3 is 14 amino acids. V lost 4 bases to trimming and J lost 0 bases, with 11 bases between them. Germline V gene sequence: CDR1 SGHRS, CDR2 YFSETQ. CDR3 sequence (DNA): TGCGCCAGCAGCACAGACACGGACTCCTACGAGCAGTACTTC. Amino acid sequence: CASSTDTDSYEQYF.

The chain combines TRBV7-7 with TRBJ2-1, with D unresolved. With 1 base removed from V and 4 bases from J, the gap between germline ends came to 5 bases. Germline CDR1 is SSHAT and CDR2 is FNYEAQ (reference sequence). The CDR3 length is 13 residues. For the CDR3, the DNA is TGTGCCAGCAGCTTAGAACTGTACAATGAGCAGTTCTTC. Its translation: CASSLELYNEQFF.

This chain connects TRBV6-1 to TRBJ2-5, with a tentative D call TRBD1 (6 bases). The V end was cut by 3 bases, the J end by 1 base, with 12 bases between. This CDR3 region has 15 residues. Germline V gives CDR1 MNHNS, CDR2 SASEGT. Here the CDR3 reads CASSELQGSQETQYF. In nucleotides, the CDR3 is TGTGCCAGCAGTGAGCTACAGGGAAGCCAAGAGACCCAGTACTTC.

J is TRBJ2-3 and V is TRBV11-2, with a tentative D call TRBD1 (6 bases). The V gene's germline CDR1 is SGHAT and CDR2 FQNNGV. The CDR3 extends over 16 amino acids. Between the trimmed V and J ends, which lost 5 bases and 1 base, there was a span of 16 bases. The CDR3 sequence: CASSLQRDIGTDTQYF. The CDR3 nucleotides read TGTGCCAGCAGCCTGCAGAGGGACATAGGCACAGATACGCAGTATTTT. The full variable domain, completed using reference TRBV11-2 and TRBJ2-3, is EAGVAQSPRYKIIEKRQSVAFWCNPISGHATLYWYQQILGQGPKLLIQFQNNGVVDDSQLPKDRFSAERLKGVDSTLKIQPAKLEDSAVYLCASSLQRDIGTDTQYFGPGTRLTVL.

The chain employs TRBV10-3 and TRBJ2-2; 9 nucleotides align to TRBD2. This CDR3 has 16 amino acids. Germline CDR1 is ENHRY and CDR2 is SYGVKD. Losses at the gene ends were 3 bases for V and 5 bases for J; bases not matched to a gene: 7. CDR3 bases: TGTGCCATCAGTGACCCCTCTAGCGGGAATACCGGGGAGCTGTTTTTT. Amino acid sequence: CAISDPSSGNTGELFF.

This chain uses TRBV4-2 with TRBJ2-7, with D possibly being TRBD2 (6 bases). This CDR3 region has 16 residues. The V gene's germline CDR1 is LGHNA and CDR2 YNFKEQ. Trimming pared 0 bases from V and 0 bases from J, leaving 12 bases between. CDR3 in amino acids: CASSQESSVNSYEQYF. CDR3 bases: TGTGCCAGCAGCCAAGAATCTAGCGTAAACTCCTACGAGCAGTACTTC.

The V gene is TRBV29-1, the J gene TRBJ2-3; weak D call: TRBD2 (6 bases). The CDR3 runs to 15 residues. V dropped 4 bases and J dropped 0 bases, with 14 bases sitting between them. The germline V gene has CDR1 SQVTM and CDR2 ANQGSEA. CDR3 DNA: TGCAGCGTTGTTGGGGCTAGCGAAAGCACAGATACGCAGTATTTT. Translation gives CSVVGASESTDTQYF.

This clone was recorded a few times. The V and J genes are TRBV9 and TRBJ1-1; D is ambiguous. The CDR3 sequence is 13 residues long. With 4 bases removed from V and 8 bases from J, the gap between germline ends came to 15 bases. Germline-derived CDR1 and CDR2 are SGDLS and YYNGEE. The DNA for the CDR3 is TGTGCCAGCAGCCTCGAGATCCAATTGGAAGCTTTCTTT. This encodes CASSLEIQLEAFF.

This sequence joins TRBV5-1 and TRBJ2-7, with D possibly being TRBD2 (5 bases). The V end lost 4 bases, the J end lost 5 bases, and 13 bases lay between the germline ends. CDR3 length equals 13 residues. Germline-derived CDR1 and CDR2 are SGHRS and YFSETQ. CDR3 protein: CASSGTSPHEQYF. The DNA of the CDR3 is TGCGCCAGCAGCGGTACTAGTCCCCACGAGCAGTACTTC.